Given below is one TCR beta chain in context. Only in-frame clones appear in the TCRdb table, and some are missing; sequencing was by immunoSEQ multiplex PCR. The sample comprises 76,000 or so clones, about 91% of which are singletons, and 0.25% rests with the top ten. This specimen comes from a study of technical replicates of blood from a few donors. Germline V gives CDR1 SGDLS, CDR2 YYNGEE. The CDR3 totals 14 residues. Trimming took off 1 base at V and 0 bases at J, with 7 bases between the two ends. This TCR was recovered from a human donor in good health. V gene TRBV9 combines with J gene TRBJ1-1, with D unclear. Input material: T cells isolated from PBMCs. The CDR3 spells CASSVNSLNTEAFF. The CDR3 DNA reads as TGTGCCAGCAGCGTAAACAGTTTGAACACTGAAGCTTTCTTT.